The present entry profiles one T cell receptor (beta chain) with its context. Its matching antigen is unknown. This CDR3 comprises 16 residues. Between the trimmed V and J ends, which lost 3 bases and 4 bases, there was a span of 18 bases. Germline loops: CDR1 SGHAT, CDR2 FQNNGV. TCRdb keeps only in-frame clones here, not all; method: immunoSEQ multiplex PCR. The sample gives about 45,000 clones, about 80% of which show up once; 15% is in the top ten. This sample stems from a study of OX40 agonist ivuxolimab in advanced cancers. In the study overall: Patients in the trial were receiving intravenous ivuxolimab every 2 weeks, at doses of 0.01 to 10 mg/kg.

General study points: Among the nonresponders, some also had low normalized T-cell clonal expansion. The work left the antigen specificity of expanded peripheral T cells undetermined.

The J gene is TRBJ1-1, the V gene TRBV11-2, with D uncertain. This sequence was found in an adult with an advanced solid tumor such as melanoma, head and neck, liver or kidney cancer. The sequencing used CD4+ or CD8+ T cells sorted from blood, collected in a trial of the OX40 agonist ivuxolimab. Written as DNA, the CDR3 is TGTGCCAGCAGCTTTTTCCCGAGCGGGTTCGTCACTGAAGCTTTCTTT. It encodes CASSFFPSGFVTEAFF. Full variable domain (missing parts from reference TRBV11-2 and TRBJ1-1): EAGVAQSPRYKIIEKRQSVAFWCNPISGHATLYWYQQILGQGPKLLIQFQNNGVVDDSQLPKDRFSAERLKGVDSTLKIQPAKLEDSAVYLCASSFFPSGFVTEAFFGQGTRLTVV.